The 2 T cell receptor beta chains listed next were all sequenced from one sample in a study of blood T cell repertoires in COVID-19. Method: immunoSEQ multiplex PCR; TCRdb's copy keeps in-frame clones and lacks some. The table has some 140,000 clones, roughly 79% seen once. Sequencing used peripheral blood. These TCRs come from a human donor in a cohort sampled during active COVID-19.

The chain employs TRBV12-3 or TRBV12-4 and TRBJ2-2, with a weak D call TRBD2 (6 bases). This CDR3 comprises 13 residues. Trimming removed 5 bases from V and 13 bases from J, with 17 bases in between. This CDR3 is CASSRRRDLGLFF. DNA for the CDR3: TGTGCCAGCAGTCGGCGGCGGGACCTCGGGCTGTTTTTT.

This clone was found once. The chain is built from TRBV4-2 and TRBJ2-1; 9 bases are shared with TRBD2. Germline V gene sequence: CDR1 LGHNA, CDR2 YNFKEQ. The CDR3 loop spans 15 amino acids. V lost 8 bases, J lost 8 bases, and 13 bases stayed unmatched. CDR3 region: CASGSGGPVLDEQFF. The CDR3 nucleotides read TGTGCCAGCGGAAGCGGGGGGCCGGTGTTGGATGAGCAGTTCTTC.